The entry below gives a single TCR beta chain sequence along with its context. These data come from a study of blood T cell repertoires in COVID-19. About the research overall: Acute-phase and convalescent COVID-19 samples originated in the United States, Italy and Spain. Nucleic acid was either cDNA or gDNA, and it came from T cells, B-cell-depleted T cells, or PBMCs.

Original data processing: Scientists estimated how many nucleated cells there were by amplifying reference gene primers. Generated by immunoSEQ multiplex PCR, the TCRdb table keeps only in-frame clones and is missing some. V and J calls and clone size follow that table, whereas D and trimming were derived from the DNA. The sample consists of about 150,000 clones, roughly 84% of them appearing once. CDR1 is MDHEN, CDR2 SYDVKM, per germline. The V gene lost 3 bases and the J gene lost 11 bases, with 10 bases spanning the gap. The CDR3 extends over 11 amino acids. V is TRBV28 and J is TRBJ1-1, with D uncertain. The sequence was obtained from a human donor in a cohort sampled during active COVID-19. Sample: peripheral blood. The CDR3 reads CASSLERSAFF. The CDR3 nucleotides read TGTGCCAGCAGTTTGGAGCGGTCGGCTTTCTTT.